This TCR beta chain appears in the sequencing data of a study of T-cell memory formation after mild COVID-19. General study points: Among contracting clones, CD4+ were mainly CM/EM and CD8+ enriched in EMRA. Clones contracting day 15 to 85 were balanced CD4/CD8; later expanders leaned CD4+. Detection of some responders pre-infection suggested pre-existing cross-reactive memory T cells participated.

This clonotype was counted a few times. Its antigen is not known. The CDR3 loop spans 17 amino acids. Germline CDR1 SGHRS, CDR2 YFSETQ. V shed 0 bases, J shed 0 bases, and the junction held 6 bases outside the gene matches. TCRdb analysed the 5' RACE reads with MiXCR anew, one entry per CDR3 protein. The data contain 240,000 or so distinct CDR3 sequences, roughly 9.4% of them singletons. The receptor comes from a man aged 18-30 years who had mild COVID-19 (a few samples of this study predate the infection). Cell type and time point are not known. The chain has TRBV5-1 and TRBJ2-3; 8 bases line up with TRBD1. The sequenced sample consisted of PBMCs or a T cell subset sorted from them (not recorded which). CDR3 in amino acids: CASSLGTGWSSTDTQYF. The CDR3 coding sequence is TGCGCCAGCAGCTTGGGGACAGGGTGGTCCAGCACAGATACGCAGTATTTT.